One and the same sample provided the 8 T cell receptor beta chains below, sequenced in a study of Graves' ophthalmopathy and Graves' hyperthyroidism. Amplified TCR beta CDR3 regions were obtained using RNA transcripts as template. The first-round RT-PCR employed HTBI primers together with the Qiagen OneStep RT-PCR kit. A multiplex PCR was then performed as the second round. Each CDR3 protein gets one entry after TCRdb re-called the multiplex PCR reads with MiXCR. The sample carries hundreds of thousands of distinct CDR3 sequences, around 21% recorded once. Sequenced input: peripheral blood. The receptors here all came from a woman aged 18-29 years with stable Graves' hyperthyroidism.

This clonotype was seen at least ten times. V is TRBV24-1 and J is TRBJ1-5, with 7 bases that match TRBD1. J was trimmed by 7 bases and V by 5 bases; bases with no gene match: 4. Germline V gene lookup returns CDR1 KGHDR and CDR2 SFDVKD. The CDR3 has 13 residues. In DNA, the CDR3 is TGTGCCACCAGTGGGGGACAGTTCCAGCCCCAGCATTTT. Amino acid sequence: CATSGGQFQPQHF.

This clonotype was seen many times. This sequence joins TRBV30 and TRBJ1-5, with D hard to call. The ends were cut back, 0 bases at V and 7 bases at J, with 19 bases in the middle. In germline, CDR1 is GTSNPN, CDR2 SVGIG (reference sequence). The CDR3 extends over 16 amino acids. The CDR3 loop reads CAWSVHSGLSKQPQHF. CDR3 in DNA: TGTGCCTGGAGTGTACATTCTGGGCTGTCAAAACAGCCCCAGCATTTT.

This clonotype has at least ten counts. A much larger clone sits a single nucleotide away, making a read error possible. The V call is TRBV12-3 or TRBV12-4, the J call TRBJ1-1; possible D gene TRBD1, 5 bases. The ends were cut back, 3 bases at V and 6 bases at J, with 14 bases in the middle. This CDR3 has 14 amino acids. The chain's CDR3 is CASSFGDMGAEAFF. In nucleotides, the CDR3 is TGTGCCAGCAGTTTCGGAGACATGGGGGCTGAAGCTTTCTTT.

The chain couples TRBV6-1 to TRBJ1-2; 7 bases align to TRBD1. This CDR3 has 16 amino acids. Germline assignment: CDR1 MNHNS and CDR2 SASEGT. V lost 3 bases, J lost 3 bases, and 10 bases stayed unmatched. CDR3 in amino acids: CASSDGGGGSDYGYTF. The CDR3 DNA follows: TGTGCCAGCAGTGACGGCGGAGGGGGCTCTGACTATGGCTACACCTTC.

This clonotype was seen repeatedly, ten times or more. This chain joins TRBV6-8 and TRBJ1-2, with 11 positions matching TRBD1. V shed 1 base, J shed 8 bases, and the junction held 6 bases outside the gene matches. Germline assignment: CDR1 MNHGY and CDR2 SAAAGT. The CDR3 spans 15 residues. CDR3 coding DNA: TGTGCCAGCAGTTACTGGGACAGGGGGACCCCCGGCTACACCTTC. It translates to CASSYWDRGTPGYTF.

The rearrangement uses TRBV2 and TRBJ2-7; D possibly corresponds to TRBD2 (5 bases). Trimming removed 8 bases from V and 1 base from J, with 15 bases in between. The germline V gene encodes CDR1 SNHLY and CDR2 FYNNEI. CDR3 length: 14 residues. CDR3 loop: CASGGPAPSYEQYF. The CDR3 DNA follows: TGTGCCAGCGGCGGGCCTGCCCCTTCCTACGAGCAGTACTTC.

This clonotype has a count of ten or more. This chain joins TRBV7-2 and TRBJ2-2, with 8 bases fitting TRBD2. This CDR3 region has 16 residues. Trimming cost V 4 bases and J 6 bases; bases outside gene matches: 10. Germline V gene sequence: CDR1 SGHTA, CDR2 FQGNSA. This CDR3 reads CASSYPGTSFAGELFF. CDR3 nucleotides: TGTGCCAGCAGCTACCCAGGGACTAGTTTTGCCGGGGAGCTGTTTTTT.

A word on this clonotype: One base away lies a much larger clone, so this may be a sequencing read error. The CDR3 end shows no conserved phenylalanine or tryptophan, and so a read error is likely. The chain employs TRBV30 and TRBJ1-2; D gene uncertain. This CDR3 comprises 13 residues. CDR1 and CDR2 (germline): GTSNPN, SVGIG (reference sequence). The V end was cut by 0 bases, the J end by 5 bases, with 10 bases between. The CDR3 here is CAWSVKAGYGYTL. Written as DNA, the CDR3 is TGTGCCTGGAGTGTAAAGGCCGGGTATGGCTACACCCTC.